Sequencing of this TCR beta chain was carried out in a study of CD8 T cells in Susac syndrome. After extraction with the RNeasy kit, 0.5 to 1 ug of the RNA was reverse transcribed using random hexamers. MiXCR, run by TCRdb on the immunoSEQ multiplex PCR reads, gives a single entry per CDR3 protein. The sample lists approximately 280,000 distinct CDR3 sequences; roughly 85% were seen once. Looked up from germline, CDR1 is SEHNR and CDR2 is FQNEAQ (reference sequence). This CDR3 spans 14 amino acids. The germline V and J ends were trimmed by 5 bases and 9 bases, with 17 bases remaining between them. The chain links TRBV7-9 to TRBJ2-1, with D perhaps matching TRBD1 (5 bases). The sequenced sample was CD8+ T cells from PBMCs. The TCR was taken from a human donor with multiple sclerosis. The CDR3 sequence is CASSILTAPLEQFF. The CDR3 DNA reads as TGTGCCAGCAGCATCCTGACAGCTCCACTTGAGCAGTTCTTC. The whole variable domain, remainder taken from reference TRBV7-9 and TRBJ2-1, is DTGVSQNPRHKITKRGQNVTFRCDPISEHNRLYWYRQTLGQGPEFLTYFQNEAQLEKSRLLSDRFSAERPKGSFSTLEIQRTEQGDSAMYLCASSILTAPLEQFFGPGTRLTVL.